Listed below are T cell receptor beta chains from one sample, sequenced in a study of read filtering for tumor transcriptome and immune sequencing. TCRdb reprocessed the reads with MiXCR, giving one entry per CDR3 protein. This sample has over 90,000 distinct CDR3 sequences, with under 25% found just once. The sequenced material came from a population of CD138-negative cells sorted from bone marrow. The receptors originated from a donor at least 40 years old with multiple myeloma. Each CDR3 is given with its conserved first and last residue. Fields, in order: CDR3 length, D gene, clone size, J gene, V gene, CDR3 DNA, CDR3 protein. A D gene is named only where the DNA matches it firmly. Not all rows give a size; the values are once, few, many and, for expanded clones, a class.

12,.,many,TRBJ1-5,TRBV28,TGTGCCAGCAGTTTGTCTGGGGAGCCCCAGCATTTT,CASSLSGEPQHF
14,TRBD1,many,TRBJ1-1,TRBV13,TGTGCCAGCAGCATAGACAGGGGCGCGACTGAAGCTTTCTTT,CASSIDRGATEAFF
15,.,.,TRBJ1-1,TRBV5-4,TGTGCCAGCAACTTGTTGACCGGAGGTGGCACTGAAGCTTTCTTT,CASNLLTGGGTEAFF
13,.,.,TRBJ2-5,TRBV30,TGTGCCTGGAGTTTAACATCACAAGAGACCCCGTACTTC,CAWSLTSQETPYF
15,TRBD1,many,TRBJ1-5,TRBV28,TGTGCCAGCAATCCGAGACAGGGGGCGCATCAGCCCCAGCATTTT,CASNPRQGAHQPQHF
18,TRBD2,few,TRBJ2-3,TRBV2,TGTGCCAGCAGCGCGACTAGCGGGGGGGCTCAGCGCACAGATACGCAGTATTTT,CASSATSGGAQRTDTQYF
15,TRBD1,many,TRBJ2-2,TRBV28,TGTGCCAGCAGGACGGGACAGGGGGGGTCCGGGGAGCTGTTTTTT,CASRTGQGGSGELFF
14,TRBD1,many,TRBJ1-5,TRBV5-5,TGTGCCAGCAGTTCACAACAGGGGGTGCAGCCCCAGCATTTT,CASSSQQGVQPQHF
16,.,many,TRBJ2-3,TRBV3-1,TGTGCCAGCAGCCAAGTCCGGGGGGCTAGCACAGATACGCAGTATTTT,CASSQVRGASTDTQYF
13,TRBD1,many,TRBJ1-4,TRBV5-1,TGCGCCAGCAGGGACGGACAGGTCGGAAAACTGTTTTTT,CASRDGQVGKLFF
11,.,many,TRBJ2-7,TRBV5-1,TGCGCCAGCAGCTTGGGGATCGAGCAGTACTTC,CASSLGIEQYF
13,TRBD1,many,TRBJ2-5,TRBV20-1,TGCAGTGGTGACAGGGACAACCAAGAGACCCAGTACTTC,CSGDRDNQETQYF
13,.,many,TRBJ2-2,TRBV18,TGTGCCAGCTCACCACGCGGAACCGGGGAGCTGTTTTTT,CASSPRGTGELFF
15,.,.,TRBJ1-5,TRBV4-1,TGCGCCAGCAGCCAAGAGCCGGGGGCGGTTCGGCCCCAGCATTTT,CASSQEPGAVRPQHF
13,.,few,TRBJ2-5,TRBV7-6,TGTGCCAGCAGCTTAGCGAACCAAGAGACCCAGTACTTC,CASSLANQETQYF
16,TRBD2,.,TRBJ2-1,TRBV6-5,TGTGCCAGCAGTTTGTCACTAGCGGGGGGGGACAATGAGCAGTTCTTC,CASSLSLAGGDNEQFF
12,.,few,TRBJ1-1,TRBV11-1,TGTGCCAGCAGCTTCACCGACACTGAAGCTTTCTTT,CASSFTDTEAFF
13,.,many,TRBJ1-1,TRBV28,TGTGCCAGCTCCGAGGGGAGGAGTACTGAAGCTTTCTTT,CASSEGRSTEAFF
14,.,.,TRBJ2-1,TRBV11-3,TGTGCCAGCAGCTTCCGGGCAGACTACAATGAGCAGTTCTTT,CASSFRADYNEQFF
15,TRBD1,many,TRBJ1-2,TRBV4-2,TGTGCCAGCAGCCAAGGTTCTCAGGGGGAGAATGGCTACACCTTC,CASSQGSQGENGYTF
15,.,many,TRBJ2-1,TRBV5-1,TGCGCCAGCAGCTTGTCGGATAGCTCCTACAATGAGCAGTTCTTC,CASSLSDSSYNEQFF
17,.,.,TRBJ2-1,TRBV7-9,TGTGCCAGCAGCCATCACGGGGACCAGAGCTCCTACAATGAGCAGTTCTTC,CASSHHGDQSSYNEQFF
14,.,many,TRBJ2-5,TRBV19,TGTGCCAGTAGTAATGGACCCCGCCAAGAGACCCAGTACTTC,CASSNGPRQETQYF
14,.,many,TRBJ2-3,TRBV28,TGTGCCAGCAGTTTATTACAGTGGACAGATACGCAGTATTTT,CASSLLQWTDTQYF
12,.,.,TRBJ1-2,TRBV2,TGTGCCTGCAGGCGGACAGAGGAGGGCTACACCTTC,CACRRTEEGYTF
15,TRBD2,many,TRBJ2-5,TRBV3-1,TGTGCCAGCAGCCAACAGACTAGCGGGGGTGGAGCCCAGTACTTC,CASSQQTSGGGAQYF
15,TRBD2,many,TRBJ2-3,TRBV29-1,TGCAGCGTTAAGTCTAGCGGGGGGGCAGCTGATACGCAGTATTTT,CSVKSSGGAADTQYF
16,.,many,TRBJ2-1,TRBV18,TGTGCCAGCTCTCCGCAACGACCGGGCTCCTACAATGAGCAGTTCTTC,CASSPQRPGSYNEQFF
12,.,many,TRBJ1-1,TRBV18,TGTGCCAGCTCATACCCCGGGACCTGGGCTTTCTTT,CASSYPGTWAFF
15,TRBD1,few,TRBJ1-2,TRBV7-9,TGTGCCAGCAGCTTAGGACAGGGGTCTAACTATGGCTACACCTTC,CASSLGQGSNYGYTF
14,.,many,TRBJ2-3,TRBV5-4,TGTGCCAGCACCTTTACGGGGGGCAGAGATACGCAGTATTTT,CASTFTGGRDTQYF
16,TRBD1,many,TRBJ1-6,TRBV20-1,TGCAGTGCTAAAATTACAGGGGGCTCTAGGAATTCACCCCTCCACTTT,CSAKITGGSRNSPLHF
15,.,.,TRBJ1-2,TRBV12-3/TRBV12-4,TGTGCCAGCAGTCCGGGCGGGGGGTATAACTATGGCTACACCTTC,CASSPGGGYNYGYTF
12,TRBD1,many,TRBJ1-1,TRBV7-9,TGTGCCAGCAGCGTAGGACAGGCTGAAGCTTTCTTT,CASSVGQAEAFF
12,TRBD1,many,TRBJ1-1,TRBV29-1,TGCAGCGCCTACAGGGGAGGCACTGAAGCTTTCTTT,CSAYRGGTEAFF
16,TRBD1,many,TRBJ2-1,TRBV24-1,TGTGCCACCAGTGACCCCAGACAGGGGGTCTACAATGAGCAGTTCTTC,CATSDPRQGVYNEQFF
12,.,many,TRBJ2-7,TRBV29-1,TGCAGCGTATCCGGTCCTCCTTCCGAGCAGTACTTC,CSVSGPPSEQYF
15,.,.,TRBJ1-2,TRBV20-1,TGCAGTGCTAGAGATCAGCTACGTGAGGCGTATGGCTACACCTTC,CSARDQLREAYGYTF
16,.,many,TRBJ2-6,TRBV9,TGTGCCAGCAGCGGGGGAGGTGCCTCCGGGGCCAACGTCCTGACTTTC,CASSGGGASGANVLTF
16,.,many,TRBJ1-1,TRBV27,TGTGCCAGCAGTTCCGCGGGAGAAGGGGGGAACACTGAAGCTTTCTTT,CASSSAGEGGNTEAFF
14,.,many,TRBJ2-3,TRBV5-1,TGCGCCAGCAGCTCTACGGGACCCCCGGATACGCAGTATTTT,CASSSTGPPDTQYF
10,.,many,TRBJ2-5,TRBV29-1,TGCAGCGTTATCGGTGAGACCCAGTACTTC,CSVIGETQYF
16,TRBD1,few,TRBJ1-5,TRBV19,TGTGCCAGTAACATAGGACAGGGCAGTAGCAATCAGCCCCAGCATTTT,CASNIGQGSSNQPQHF
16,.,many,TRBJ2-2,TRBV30,TGTGCCTGGAGTACACGACCGGGACAGAACACCGGGGAGCTGTTTTTT,CAWSTRPGQNTGELFF
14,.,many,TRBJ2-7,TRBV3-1,TGTGCCAGCAGCCAAGGCGGTGGGGAGAGTAAGCAGTACTTC,CASSQGGGESKQYF
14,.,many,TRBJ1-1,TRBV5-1,TGCGCCAGCAGCTTGGGGGGGGGGAGCACTGAAGCTTTCTTT,CASSLGGGSTEAFF
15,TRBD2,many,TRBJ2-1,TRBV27,TGTGCCAGCAGTTTATCTAGCGGGGGGGCCAATGAGCAGTTCTTC,CASSLSSGGANEQFF
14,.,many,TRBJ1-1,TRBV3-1,TGTGCCAGCAGCTTCAACTCCCCGAACACTGAAGCTTTCTTT,CASSFNSPNTEAFF
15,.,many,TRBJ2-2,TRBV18,TGTGCCAGCTCACCTCCATATGGGAACACCGGGGAGCTGTTTTTT,CASSPPYGNTGELFF
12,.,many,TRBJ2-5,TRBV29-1,TGCAGCGCACTAGCATCTCAAGAGACCCAGTACTTC,CSALASQETQYF
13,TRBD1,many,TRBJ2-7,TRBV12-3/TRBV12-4,TGTGCCACCTCGGGACAGAATGCCTACGAGCAGTACTTC,CATSGQNAYEQYF
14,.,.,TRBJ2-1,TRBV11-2,TGTGCCAGCAGCCCGCGACCAGCGAAGAATGAGCAGTTCTTC,CASSPRPAKNEQFF
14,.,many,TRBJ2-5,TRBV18,TGTGCCAGCTCACCAAGGAACCAGCAAGAGACCCAGTACTTC,CASSPRNQQETQYF
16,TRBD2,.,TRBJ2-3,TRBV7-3,TGTGCCAGCAGCTTAAGTGCGGGGGGGCGGACAGATACGCAGTATTTT,CASSLSAGGRTDTQYF
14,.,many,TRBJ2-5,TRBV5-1,TGCGCCAGCAGCCCCACTACTAGCACAGAGACCCAGTACTTC,CASSPTTSTETQYF
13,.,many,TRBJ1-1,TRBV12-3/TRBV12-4,TGTGCCAGCAGTTTTGGGGTGTACACTGAAGCTTTCTTT,CASSFGVYTEAFF
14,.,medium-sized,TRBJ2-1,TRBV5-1,TGCGCCAGCAGCTTGACTAGCTCCTACAATGAGCAGTTCTTC,CASSLTSSYNEQFF